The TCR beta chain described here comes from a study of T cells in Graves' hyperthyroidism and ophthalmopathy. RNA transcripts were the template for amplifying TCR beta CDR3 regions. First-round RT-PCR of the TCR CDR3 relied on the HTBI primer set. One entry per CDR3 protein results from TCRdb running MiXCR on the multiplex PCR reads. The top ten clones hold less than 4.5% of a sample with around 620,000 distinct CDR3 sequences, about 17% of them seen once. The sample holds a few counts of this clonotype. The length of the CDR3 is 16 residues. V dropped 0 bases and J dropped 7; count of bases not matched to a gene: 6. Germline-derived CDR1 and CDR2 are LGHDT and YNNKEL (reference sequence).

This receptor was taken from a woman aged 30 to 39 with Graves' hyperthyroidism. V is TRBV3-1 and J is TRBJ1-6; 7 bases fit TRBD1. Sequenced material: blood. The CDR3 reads CASSQDAGQPNSPLHF. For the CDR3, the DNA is TGTGCCAGCAGCCAAGATGCGGGACAGCCAAATTCACCCCTCCACTTT.